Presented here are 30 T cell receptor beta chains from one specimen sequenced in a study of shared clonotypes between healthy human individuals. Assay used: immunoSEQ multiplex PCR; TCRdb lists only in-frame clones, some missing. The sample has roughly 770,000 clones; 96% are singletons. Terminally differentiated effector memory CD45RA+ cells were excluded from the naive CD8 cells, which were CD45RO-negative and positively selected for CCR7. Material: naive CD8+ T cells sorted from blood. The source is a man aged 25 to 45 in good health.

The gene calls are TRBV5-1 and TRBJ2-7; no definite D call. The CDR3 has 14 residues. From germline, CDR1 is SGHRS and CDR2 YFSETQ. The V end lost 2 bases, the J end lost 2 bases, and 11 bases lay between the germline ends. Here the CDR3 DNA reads TGCGCCAGCAGCTTTTACGGAAGAACCTACGAGCAGTACTTC. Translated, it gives CASSFYGRTYEQYF.

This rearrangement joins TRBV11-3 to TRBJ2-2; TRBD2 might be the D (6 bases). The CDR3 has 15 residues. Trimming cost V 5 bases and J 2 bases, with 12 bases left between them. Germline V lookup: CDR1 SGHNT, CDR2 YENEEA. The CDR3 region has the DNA TGTGCCAGCAGCCCGCTTAGCGGAAACACCGGGGAGCTGTTTTTT. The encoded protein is CASSPLSGNTGELFF.

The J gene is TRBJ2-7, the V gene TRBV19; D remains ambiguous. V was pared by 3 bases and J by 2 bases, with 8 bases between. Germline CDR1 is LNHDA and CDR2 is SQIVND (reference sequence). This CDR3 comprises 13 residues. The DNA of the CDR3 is TGTGCCAGTAGTATGGGGATCACCTACGAGCAGTACTTC. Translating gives CASSMGITYEQYF.

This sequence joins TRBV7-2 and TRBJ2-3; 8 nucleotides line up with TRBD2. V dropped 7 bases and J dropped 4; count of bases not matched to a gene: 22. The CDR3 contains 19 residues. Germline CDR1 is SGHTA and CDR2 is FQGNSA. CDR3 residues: CASTLFVERGKGPPDTQYF. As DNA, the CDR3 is TGTGCCAGCACCCTCTTCGTTGAGCGGGGGAAGGGGCCCCCAGATACGCAGTATTTT.

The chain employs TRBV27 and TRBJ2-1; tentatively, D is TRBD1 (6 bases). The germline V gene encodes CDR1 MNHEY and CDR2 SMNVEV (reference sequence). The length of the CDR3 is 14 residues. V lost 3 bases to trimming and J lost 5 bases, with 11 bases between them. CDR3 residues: CASSFRGENNEQFF. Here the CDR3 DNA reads TGTGCCAGCAGTTTCAGGGGTGAAAACAATGAGCAGTTCTTC.

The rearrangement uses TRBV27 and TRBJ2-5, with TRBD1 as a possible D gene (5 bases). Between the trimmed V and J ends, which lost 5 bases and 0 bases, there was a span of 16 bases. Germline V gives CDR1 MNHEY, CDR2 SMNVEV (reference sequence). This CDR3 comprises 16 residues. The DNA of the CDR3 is TGTGCCAGCAGTCTAAAACAGCCGACAGACCAAGAGACCCAGTACTTC. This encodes CASSLKQPTDQETQYF.

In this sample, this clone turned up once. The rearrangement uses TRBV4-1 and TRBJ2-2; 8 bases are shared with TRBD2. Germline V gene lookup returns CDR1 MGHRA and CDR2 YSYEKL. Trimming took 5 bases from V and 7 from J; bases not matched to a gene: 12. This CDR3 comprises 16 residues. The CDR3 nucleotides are TGCGCCAGCAGCTCCCATAGCGGGAAGTTGGGCGGGGAGCTGTTTTTT. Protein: CASSSHSGKLGGELFF.

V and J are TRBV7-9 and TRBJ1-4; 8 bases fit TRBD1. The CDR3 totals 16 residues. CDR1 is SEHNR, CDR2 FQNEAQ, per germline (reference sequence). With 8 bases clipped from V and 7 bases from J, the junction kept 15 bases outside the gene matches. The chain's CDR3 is CASELTGGRGVEKLFF. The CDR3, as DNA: TGTGCCAGCGAACTTACAGGGGGAAGAGGGGTTGAAAAACTGTTTTTT. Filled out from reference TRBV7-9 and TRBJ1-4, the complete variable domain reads DTGVSQNPRHKITKRGQNVTFRCDPISEHNRLYWYRQTLGQGPEFLTYFQNEAQLEKSRLLSDRFSAERPKGSFSTLEIQRTEQGDSAMYLCASELTGGRGVEKLFFGSGTQLSVL.

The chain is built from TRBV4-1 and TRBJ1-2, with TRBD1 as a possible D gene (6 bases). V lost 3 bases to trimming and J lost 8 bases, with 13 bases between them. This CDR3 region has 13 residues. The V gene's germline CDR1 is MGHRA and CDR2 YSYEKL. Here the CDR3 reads CASSQTLGGGYTF. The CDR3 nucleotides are TGCGCCAGCAGCCAGACCTTAGGGGGAGGCTACACCTTC.

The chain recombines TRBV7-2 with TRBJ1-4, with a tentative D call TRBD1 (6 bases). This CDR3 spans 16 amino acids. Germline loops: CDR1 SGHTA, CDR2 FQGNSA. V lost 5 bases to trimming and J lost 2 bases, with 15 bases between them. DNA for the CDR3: TGTGCCAGCAGCGCAACCACAGGGCTCACTAATGAAAAACTGTTTTTT. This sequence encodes CASSATTGLTNEKLFF.

The CDR3 region is CASSQTQTHPDEQYF. The CDR3 DNA sequence: TGCGCCAGCAGCCAAACACAGACACATCCTGACGAGCAGTACTTC. The rearrangement links TRBV4-3 to TRBJ2-7; D uncertain. There are 15 residues in the CDR3. Germline V CDR1 and CDR2: LGHNA, YSLEER. V was pared by 2 bases and J by 5 bases, with 16 bases between.

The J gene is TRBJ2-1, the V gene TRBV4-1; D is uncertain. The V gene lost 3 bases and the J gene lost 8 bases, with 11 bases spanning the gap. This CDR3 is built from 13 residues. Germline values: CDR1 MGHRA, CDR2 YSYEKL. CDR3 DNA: TGCGCCAGCAGCCATTCCGGTATCGATGAGCAGTTCTTC. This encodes CASSHSGIDEQFF.

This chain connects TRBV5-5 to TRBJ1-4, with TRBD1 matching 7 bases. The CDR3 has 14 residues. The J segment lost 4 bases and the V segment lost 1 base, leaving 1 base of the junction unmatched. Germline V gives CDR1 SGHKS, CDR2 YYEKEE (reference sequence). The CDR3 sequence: CASSLWDSNEKLFF. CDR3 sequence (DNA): TGTGCCAGCAGCTTGTGGGACAGTAATGAAAAACTGTTTTTT.

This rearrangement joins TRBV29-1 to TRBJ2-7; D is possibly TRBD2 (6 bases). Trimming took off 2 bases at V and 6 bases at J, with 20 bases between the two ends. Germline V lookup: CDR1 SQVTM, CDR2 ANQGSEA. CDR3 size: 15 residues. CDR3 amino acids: CSVELRGTPVAEQYF. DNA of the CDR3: TGCAGCGTTGAACTGCGCGGGACCCCCGTTGCCGAGCAGTACTTC.

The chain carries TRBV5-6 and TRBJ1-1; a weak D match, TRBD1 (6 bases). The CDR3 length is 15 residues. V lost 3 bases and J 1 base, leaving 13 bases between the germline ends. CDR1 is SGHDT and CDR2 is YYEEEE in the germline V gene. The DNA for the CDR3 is TGTGCCAGCAGCTCACCGGACAGCGAGAACACTGAAGCTTTCTTT. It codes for CASSSPDSENTEAFF.

This CDR3 is CASSLNAEQFF. In DNA form, the CDR3 reads TGTGCCAGCAGCTTAAATGCTGAGCAGTTCTTC. V usage is TRBV11-2 and J usage is TRBJ2-1; no reliable D call. V lost 2 bases, J lost 9 bases, and 5 bases lay in between. The CDR3 length is 11 residues. Germline assignment: CDR1 SGHAT and CDR2 FQNNGV.

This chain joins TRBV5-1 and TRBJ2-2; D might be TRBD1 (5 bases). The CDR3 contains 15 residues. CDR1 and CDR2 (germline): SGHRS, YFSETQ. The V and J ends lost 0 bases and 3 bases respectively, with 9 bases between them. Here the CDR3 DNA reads TGCGCCAGCAGCTTGGAAAAGGGGTACACCGGGGAGCTGTTTTTT. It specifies CASSLEKGYTGELFF.

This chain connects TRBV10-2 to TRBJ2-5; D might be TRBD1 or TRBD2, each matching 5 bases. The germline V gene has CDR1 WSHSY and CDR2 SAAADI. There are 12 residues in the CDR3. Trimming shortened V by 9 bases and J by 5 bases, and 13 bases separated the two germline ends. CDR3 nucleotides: TGCGCCAGGGGGACCGAGATGGAGACCCAGTACTTC. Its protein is CARGTEMETQYF.

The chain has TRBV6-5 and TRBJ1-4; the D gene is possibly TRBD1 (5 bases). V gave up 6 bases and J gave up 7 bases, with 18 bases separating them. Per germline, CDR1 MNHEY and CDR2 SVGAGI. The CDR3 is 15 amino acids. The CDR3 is CASSLLTSRGEKLFF. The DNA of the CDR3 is TGTGCCAGCAGCCTCCTGACATCGAGGGGTGAAAAACTGTTTTTT.

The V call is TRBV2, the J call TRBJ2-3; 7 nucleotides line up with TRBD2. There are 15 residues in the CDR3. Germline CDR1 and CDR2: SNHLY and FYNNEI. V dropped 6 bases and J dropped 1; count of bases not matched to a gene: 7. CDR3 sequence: CASRGGRTRTDTQYF. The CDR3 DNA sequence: TGTGCCAGCAGGGGAGGGCGGACTCGCACAGATACGCAGTATTTT. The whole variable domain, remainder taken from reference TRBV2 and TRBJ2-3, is EPEVTQTPSHQVTQMGQEVILRCVPISNHLYFYWYRQILGQKVEFLVSFYNNEISEKSEIFDDQFSVERPDGSNFTLKIRSTKLEDSAMYFCASRGGRTRTDTQYFGPGTRLTVL.

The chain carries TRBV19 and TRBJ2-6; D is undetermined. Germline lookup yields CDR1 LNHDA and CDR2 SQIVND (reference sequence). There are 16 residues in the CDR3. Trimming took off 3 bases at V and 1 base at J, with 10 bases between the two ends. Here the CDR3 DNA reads TGTGCCAGTAGTATTTACGGAACATCTGGGGCCAACGTCCTGACTTTC. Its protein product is CASSIYGTSGANVLTF.

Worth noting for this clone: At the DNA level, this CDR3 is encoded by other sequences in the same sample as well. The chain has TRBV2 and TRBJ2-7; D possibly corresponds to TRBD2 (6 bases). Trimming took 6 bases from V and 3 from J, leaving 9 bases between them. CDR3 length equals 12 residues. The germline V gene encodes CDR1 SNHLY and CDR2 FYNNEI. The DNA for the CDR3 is TGTGCCAGCAGGGGGGGAGTCTACGAGCAGTACTTC. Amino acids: CASRGGVYEQYF.

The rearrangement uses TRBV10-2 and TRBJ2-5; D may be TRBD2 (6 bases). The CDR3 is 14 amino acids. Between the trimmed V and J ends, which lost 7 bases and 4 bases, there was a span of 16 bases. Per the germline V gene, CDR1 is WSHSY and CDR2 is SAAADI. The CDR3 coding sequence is TGCGCCAGCAACCCCACGGGAGCAGGAGAGACCCAGTACTTC. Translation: CASNPTGAGETQYF.

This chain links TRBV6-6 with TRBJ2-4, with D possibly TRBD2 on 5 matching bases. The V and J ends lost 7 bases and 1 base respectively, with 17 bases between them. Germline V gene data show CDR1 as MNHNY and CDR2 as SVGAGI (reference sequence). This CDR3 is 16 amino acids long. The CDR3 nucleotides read TGTGCCAGCACCCTTAGTCGGGAAGCGGCCAAAAACATTCAGTACTTC. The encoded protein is CASTLSREAAKNIQYF.

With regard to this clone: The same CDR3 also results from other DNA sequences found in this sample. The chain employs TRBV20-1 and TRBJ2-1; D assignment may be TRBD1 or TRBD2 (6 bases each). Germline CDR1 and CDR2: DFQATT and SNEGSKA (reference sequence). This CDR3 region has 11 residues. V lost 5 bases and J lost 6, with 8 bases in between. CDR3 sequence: CSAEGGNEQFF. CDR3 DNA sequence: TGCAGTGCTGAGGGGGGCAATGAGCAGTTCTTC.

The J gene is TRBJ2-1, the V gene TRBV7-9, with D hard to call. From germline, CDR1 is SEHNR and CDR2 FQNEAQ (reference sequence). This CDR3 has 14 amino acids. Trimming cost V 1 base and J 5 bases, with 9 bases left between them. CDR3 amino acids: CASSLVRGDNEQFF. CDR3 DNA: TGTGCCAGCAGCTTAGTCCGCGGAGACAATGAGCAGTTCTTC.

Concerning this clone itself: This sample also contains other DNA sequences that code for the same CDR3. The CDR3 DNA is TGTGCCAGCAGTTCGGACTACAATGAGCAGTTCTTC. It yields the protein CASSSDYNEQFF. V gene TRBV28 combines with J gene TRBJ2-1; D remains ambiguous. The CDR3 sequence is 12 residues long. Germline loops: CDR1 MDHEN, CDR2 SYDVKM. V lost 4 bases, J lost 3 bases, and 4 bases lay in between.

The CDR3 sequence: CAISERYDRGGPREQYF. CDR3 DNA sequence: TGTGCCATCAGTGAAAGATACGACAGGGGTGGTCCTCGCGAGCAGTACTTC. The V and J genes are TRBV10-3 and TRBJ2-7; TRBD1 aligns across 8 bases. Germline loops: CDR1 ENHRY, CDR2 SYGVKD. The CDR3 totals 17 residues. V lost 3 bases to trimming and J lost 6 bases; unmatched junction nucleotides: 16.

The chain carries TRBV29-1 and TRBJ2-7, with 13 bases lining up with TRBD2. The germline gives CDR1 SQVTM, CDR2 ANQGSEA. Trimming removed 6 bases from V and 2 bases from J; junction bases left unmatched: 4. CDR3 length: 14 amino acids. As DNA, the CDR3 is TGCAGCGTCACACTAGCGGGAGGGCCCTACGAGCAGTACTTC. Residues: CSVTLAGGPYEQYF.

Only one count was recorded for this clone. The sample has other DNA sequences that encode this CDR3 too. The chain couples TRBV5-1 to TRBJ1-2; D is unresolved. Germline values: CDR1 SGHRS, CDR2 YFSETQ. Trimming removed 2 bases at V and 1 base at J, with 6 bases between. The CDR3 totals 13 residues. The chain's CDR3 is CASSLEVNYGYTF. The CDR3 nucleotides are TGCGCCAGCAGCTTAGAAGTTAACTATGGCTACACCTTC. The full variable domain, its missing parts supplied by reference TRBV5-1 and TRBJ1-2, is KAGVTQTPRYLIKTRGQQVTLSCSPISGHRSVSWYQQTPGQGLQFLFEYFSETQRNKGNFPGRFSGRQFSNSRSEMNVSTLELGDSALYLCASSLEVNYGYTFGSGTRLTVV.